Listed here are 19 T cell receptor beta chains from one sample, sequenced in a study of T cell responses to AZD1222 COVID-19 vaccine. Profiled with immunoSEQ multiplex PCR; TCRdb holds only in-frame clones, not every one. The data contain 90,000 to 100,000 clones, approximately 88% of them singletons. Sequenced here: peripheral blood, sampled 28 days after the second AZD1222 dose. The source is an adult who received the AZD1222 COVID-19 vaccine.

This CDR3 is CASSFQDSGYTF. CDR3 nucleotide sequence: TGTGCCAGCAGTTTTCAGGACAGCGGCTACACCTTC. The chain employs TRBV2 and TRBJ1-2; perhaps TRBD1 as D (6 bases). CDR3 length equals 12 residues. Trimming took off 5 bases at V and 8 bases at J, with 12 bases between the two ends. Per the germline V gene, CDR1 is SNHLY and CDR2 is FYNNEI.

The rearrangement joins TRBV6-5 to TRBJ1-1; D uncertain. Germline CDR1 MNHEY, CDR2 SVGAGI. V lost 6 bases and J lost 6, with 14 bases in between. The CDR3 contains 13 residues. The CDR3 bases are TGTGCCAGCAGCCGGAGGGTGAGCGCTGAAGCTTTCTTT. Its protein is CASSRRVSAEAFF.

In this sample, this clone turned up once. The gene calls are TRBV6-5 and TRBJ1-4; D remains unclear. Trimming took 8 bases from V and 0 from J, leaving 13 bases between them. The CDR3 sequence is 15 residues long. CDR1 is MNHEY, CDR2 SVGAGI, per germline. The CDR3 region is CASGSNTATNEKLFF. CDR3 nucleotides: TGTGCCAGCGGAAGCAACACAGCAACTAATGAAAAACTGTTTTTT.

This rearrangement joins TRBV6-5 to TRBJ2-7, with D maybe TRBD2 (5 bases). The length of the CDR3 is 11 residues. V was shortened by 8 bases and J by 3 bases, with 8 bases between the two germline ends. Germline V gives CDR1 MNHEY, CDR2 SVGAGI. CDR3 DNA: TGTGCCAGCCCCCGGGGCTACGAGCAGTACTTC. It specifies CASPRGYEQYF.

V and J are TRBV6-5 and TRBJ2-2; D possibly corresponds to TRBD2 (5 bases). This CDR3 is 15 amino acids long. Germline CDR1 reads MNHEY; CDR2 reads SVGAGI. With 5 bases removed from V and 7 bases from J, the gap between germline ends came to 17 bases. The CDR3 is CASSRGQPGVGELFF. Written as DNA, the CDR3 is TGTGCCAGCAGTCGCGGGCAGCCCGGCGTCGGGGAGCTGTTTTTT.

The chain couples TRBV6-6 to TRBJ1-2; D perhaps matches TRBD1 (6 bases). The germline gives CDR1 MNHNY, CDR2 SVGAGI (reference sequence). V lost 6 bases, J lost 2 bases, and 10 bases lay in between. CDR3 length equals 13 residues. CDR3 protein: CASSPGQNYGYTF. The CDR3 bases are TGTGCCAGCAGCCCAGGACAGAACTATGGCTACACCTTC.

This chain connects TRBV16 to TRBJ1-1; D unresolved. V lost 7 bases and J 5 bases, leaving 20 bases between the germline ends. Germline CDR1 reads KGHSY; CDR2 reads FQNENV. CDR3 length: 15 amino acids. Here the CDR3 DNA reads TGTGCCAGCACCCCAGGCTTGATCGGGTGGACTGAAGCTTTCTTT. Translating it yields CASTPGLIGWTEAFF.

V is TRBV6-4 and J is TRBJ2-1; TRBD2 agrees at 11 bases. Unmatched junction bases numbered 9, after V lost 3 bases and J lost 8 bases. Germline V CDR1 and CDR2: MRHNA, SNTAGT. The CDR3 has 16 residues. The CDR3 coding sequence is TGTGCCAGCAGTGAATCCGCGACTAGCGGGATATATGAGCAGTTCTTC. Protein product: CASSESATSGIYEQFF.

The V gene is TRBV18, the J gene TRBJ1-2, with TRBD1 matching over 8 bases. Trimming at V came to 3 bases and at J to 3 bases, leaving 3 bases not matched to a gene. In germline, CDR1 is KGHSH, CDR2 LQKENI. The CDR3 has 14 amino acids. The CDR3 sequence is CASSPQDRDYGYTF. In DNA, the CDR3 is TGTGCCAGCTCACCGCAGGACAGGGACTATGGCTACACCTTC.

This clone was detected once. The gene calls are TRBV2 and TRBJ2-5, with 11 bases lining up with TRBD2. Losses at the gene ends were 9 bases for V and 4 bases for J; bases not matched to a gene: 7. The CDR3 spans 14 residues. CDR1 and CDR2 from the germline V gene are SNHLY and FYNNEI. DNA of the CDR3: TGTGCCAGTGGGACCGGGACTAGCGGAGAGACCCAGTACTTC. This gives the protein CASGTGTSGETQYF.

This clone was counted once. This chain uses TRBV6-4 with TRBJ1-5, with 8 bases matching TRBD1. The CDR3 length is 13 residues. Germline V gene sequence: CDR1 MRHNA, CDR2 SNTAGT. The V segment lost 3 bases and the J segment 7 bases; nucleotides outside the gene matches: 2. The CDR3: CASSEQGDQPQHF. The DNA of the CDR3 is TGTGCCAGCAGTGAACAGGGGGACCAGCCCCAGCATTTT.

This chain uses TRBV5-1 with TRBJ1-1; D ambiguous. V shed 6 bases and J shed 2 bases, with 14 bases lying between them. The germline V gene encodes CDR1 SGHRS and CDR2 YFSETQ. CDR3 length: 14 residues. The CDR3 region is CASNPGRVNTEAFF. CDR3 bases: TGCGCCAGCAACCCAGGAAGGGTTAACACTGAAGCTTTCTTT.

The genes are TRBV18 and TRBJ1-1, with 8 bases matching TRBD1. CDR3 length: 16 residues. From germline, CDR1 is KGHSH and CDR2 LQKENI. Germline trimming cut 5 bases from V and 2 bases from J; bases unmatched to any gene: 10. The CDR3 nucleotides read TGTGCCAGCTCAGTTACTACTCCAGGGGGCAACACTGAAGCTTTCTTT. Translated, it gives CASSVTTPGGNTEAFF.

The gene calls are TRBV3-1 (or the pseudogene TRBV3-2) and TRBJ2-2; D uncertain. Trimming pared 4 bases from V and 7 bases from J, leaving 10 bases between. This CDR3 is built from 13 residues. CDR1 LGHDT and CDR2 YNNKEL come from the germline V gene (reference sequence). The CDR3 spells CASSRGLGGELFF. The CDR3, as DNA: TGTGCCAGCAGCCGGGGATTAGGCGGGGAGCTGTTTTTT.

This clone was seen just once. The chain carries TRBV19 and TRBJ1-2; no definite D call. This CDR3 is 15 amino acids long. Germline lookup yields CDR1 LNHDA and CDR2 SQIVND (reference sequence). Trimming cost V 6 bases and J 0 bases, with 14 bases left between them. CDR3 residues: CASSYQTLANYGYTF. Here the CDR3 DNA reads TGTGCCAGTAGCTATCAGACTTTAGCTAACTATGGCTACACCTTC.

The CDR3 loop reads CASSLLADTQYF. For the CDR3, the DNA is TGTGCCAGCAGCTTGCTCGCAGATACGCAGTATTTT. This chain uses TRBV7-3 with TRBJ2-3; D uncertain. The CDR3 is 12 residues long. V was cut by 3 bases and J by 4 bases, with 5 bases left in between. In germline, CDR1 is SGHTA, CDR2 FQGTGA.

This chain uses TRBV4-3 with TRBJ2-6; no firm D call. Germline CDR1 and CDR2: LGHNA and YSLEER. CDR3 length: 18 residues. V gave up 0 bases and J gave up 2 bases, with 14 bases separating them. The CDR3 reads CASSQDPPEATGANVLTF. Here the CDR3 DNA reads TGCGCCAGCAGCCAAGATCCACCCGAGGCAACTGGGGCCAACGTCCTGACTTTC.

The J gene is TRBJ2-3, the V gene TRBV19, with 12 bases matching TRBD2. The CDR3 totals 15 residues. Trimming took 10 bases from V and 8 from J; bases not matched to a gene: 13. Germline CDR1 is LNHDA and CDR2 is SQIVND (reference sequence). The CDR3 loop is CATADPGLAGSTQYF. The CDR3 nucleotides are TGTGCCACCGCCGACCCGGGACTAGCGGGTAGTACGCAGTATTTT.

This rearrangement joins TRBV6-5 to TRBJ1-2, with D tentatively TRBD1 (5 bases). Trimming removed 8 bases at V and 3 bases at J, with 10 bases between. The CDR3 sequence is 12 residues long. Germline V gives CDR1 MNHEY, CDR2 SVGAGI. The CDR3 nucleotides read TGTGCCAGCTCAGACAGCCACTATGGCTACACCTTC. Protein product: CASSDSHYGYTF.